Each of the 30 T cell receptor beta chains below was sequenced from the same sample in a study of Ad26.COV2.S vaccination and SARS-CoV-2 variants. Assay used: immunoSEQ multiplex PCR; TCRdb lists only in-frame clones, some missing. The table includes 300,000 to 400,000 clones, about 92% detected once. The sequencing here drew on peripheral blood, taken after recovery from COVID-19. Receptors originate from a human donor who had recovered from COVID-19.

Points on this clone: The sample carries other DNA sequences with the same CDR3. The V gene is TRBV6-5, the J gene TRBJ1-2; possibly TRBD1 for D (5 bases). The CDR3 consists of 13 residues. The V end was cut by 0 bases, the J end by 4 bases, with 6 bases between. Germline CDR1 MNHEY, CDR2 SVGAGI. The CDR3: CASSYSRAYGYTF. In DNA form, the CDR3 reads TGTGCCAGCAGTTACTCCAGGGCCTATGGCTACACCTTC.

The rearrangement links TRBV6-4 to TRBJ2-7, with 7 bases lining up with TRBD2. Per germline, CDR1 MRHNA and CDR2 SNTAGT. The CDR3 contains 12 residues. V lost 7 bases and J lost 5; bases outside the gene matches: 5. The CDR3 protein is CASNGGGNEQYF. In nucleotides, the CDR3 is TGTGCCAGCAATGGGGGGGGGAACGAGCAGTACTTC.

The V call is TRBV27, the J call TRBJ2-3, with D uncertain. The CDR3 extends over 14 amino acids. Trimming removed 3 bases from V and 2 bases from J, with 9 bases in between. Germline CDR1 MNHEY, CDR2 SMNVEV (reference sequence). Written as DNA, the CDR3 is TGTGCCAGCAGTTTGTTGATCGACACAGATACGCAGTATTTT. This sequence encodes CASSLLIDTDTQYF.

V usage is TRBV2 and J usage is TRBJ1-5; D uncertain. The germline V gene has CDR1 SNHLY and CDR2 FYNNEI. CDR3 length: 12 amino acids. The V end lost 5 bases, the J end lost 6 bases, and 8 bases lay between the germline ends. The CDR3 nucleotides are TGTGCCAGCAGTAGGGTGGCTCAGCCCCAGCATTTT. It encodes CASSRVAQPQHF.

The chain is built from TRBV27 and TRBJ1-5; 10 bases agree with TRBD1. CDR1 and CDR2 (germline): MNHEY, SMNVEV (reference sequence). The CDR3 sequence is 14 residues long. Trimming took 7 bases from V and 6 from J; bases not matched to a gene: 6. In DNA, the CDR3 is TGTGCCAGCACTCCGACAGGGGGCGTTCAGCCCCAGCATTTT. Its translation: CASTPTGGVQPQHF.

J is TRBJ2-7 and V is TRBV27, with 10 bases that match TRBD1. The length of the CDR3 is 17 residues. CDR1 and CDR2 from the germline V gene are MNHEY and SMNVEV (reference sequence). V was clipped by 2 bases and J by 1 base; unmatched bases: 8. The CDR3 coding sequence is TGTGCCAGCAGTTTAGTGGGACAGGGGAGGGGATCCTACGAGCAGTACTTC. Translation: CASSLVGQGRGSYEQYF.

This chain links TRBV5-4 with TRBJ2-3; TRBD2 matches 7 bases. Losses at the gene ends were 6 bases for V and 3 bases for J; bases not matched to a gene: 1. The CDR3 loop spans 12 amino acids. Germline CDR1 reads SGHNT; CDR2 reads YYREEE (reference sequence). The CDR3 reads CASTGGTDTQYF. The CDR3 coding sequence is TGTGCCAGCACCGGGGGGACAGATACGCAGTATTTT.

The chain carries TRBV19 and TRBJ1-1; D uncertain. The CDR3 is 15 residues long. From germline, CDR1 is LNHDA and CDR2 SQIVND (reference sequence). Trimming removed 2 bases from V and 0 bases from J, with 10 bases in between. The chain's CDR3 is CASSISQALNTEAFF. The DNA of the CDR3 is TGTGCCAGTAGTATAAGTCAGGCGCTGAACACTGAAGCTTTCTTT.

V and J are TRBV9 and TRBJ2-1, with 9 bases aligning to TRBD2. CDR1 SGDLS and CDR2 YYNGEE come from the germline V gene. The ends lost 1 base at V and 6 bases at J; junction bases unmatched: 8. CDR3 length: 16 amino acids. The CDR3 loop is CASSVTGLAVINEQFF. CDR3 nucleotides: TGTGCCAGCAGCGTAACGGGACTAGCCGTGATCAATGAGCAGTTCTTC.

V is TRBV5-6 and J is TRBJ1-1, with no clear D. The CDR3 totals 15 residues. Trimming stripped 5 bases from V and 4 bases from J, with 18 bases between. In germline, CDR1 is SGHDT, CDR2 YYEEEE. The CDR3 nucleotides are TGTGCCAGCAGTTTCACACAGAAGAGGGCCACTGAAGCTTTCTTT. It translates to CASSFTQKRATEAFF.

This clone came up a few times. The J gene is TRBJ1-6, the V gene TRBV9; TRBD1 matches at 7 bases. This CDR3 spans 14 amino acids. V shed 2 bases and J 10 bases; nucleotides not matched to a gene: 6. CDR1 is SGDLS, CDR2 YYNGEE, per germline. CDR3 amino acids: CASSVTGVESPLHF. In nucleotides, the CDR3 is TGTGCCAGCAGCGTTACAGGGGTAGAATCACCCCTCCACTTT. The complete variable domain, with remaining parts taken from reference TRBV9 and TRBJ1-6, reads DSGVTQTPKHLITATGQRVTLRCSPRSGDLSVYWYQQSLDQGLQFLIQYYNGEERAKGNILERFSAQQFPDLHSELNLSSLELGDSALYFCASSVTGVESPLHFGNGTRLTVT.

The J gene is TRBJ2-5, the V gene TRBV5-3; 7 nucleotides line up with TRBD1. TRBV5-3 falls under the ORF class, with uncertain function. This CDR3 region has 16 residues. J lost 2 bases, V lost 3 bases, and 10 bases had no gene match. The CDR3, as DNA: TGTGCCAGAAGCTCCAAAGGGACAGTCGATCAAGAGACCCAGTACTTC. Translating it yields CARSSKGTVDQETQYF.

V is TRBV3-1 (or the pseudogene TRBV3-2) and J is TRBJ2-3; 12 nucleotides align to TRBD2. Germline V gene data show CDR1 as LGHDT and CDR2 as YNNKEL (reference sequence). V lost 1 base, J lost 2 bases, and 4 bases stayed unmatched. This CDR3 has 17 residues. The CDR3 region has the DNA TGTGCCAGCAGCCAAGGCACTAGCGGGGGGTTCACAGATACGCAGTATTTT. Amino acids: CASSQGTSGGFTDTQYF.

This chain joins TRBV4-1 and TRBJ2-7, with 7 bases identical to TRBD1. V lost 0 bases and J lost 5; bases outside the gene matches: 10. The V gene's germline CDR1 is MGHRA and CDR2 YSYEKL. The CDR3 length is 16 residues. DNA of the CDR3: TGCGCCAGCAGCCAAGAAGGAATGGACAGGCGAGACGAGCAGTACTTC. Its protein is CASSQEGMDRRDEQYF.

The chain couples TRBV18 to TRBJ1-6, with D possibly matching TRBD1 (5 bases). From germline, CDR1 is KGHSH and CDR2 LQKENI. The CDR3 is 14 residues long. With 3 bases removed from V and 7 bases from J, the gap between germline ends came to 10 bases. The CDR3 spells CASSPTAQNSPLHF. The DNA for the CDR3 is TGTGCCAGCTCACCGACAGCACAAAATTCACCCCTCCACTTT.

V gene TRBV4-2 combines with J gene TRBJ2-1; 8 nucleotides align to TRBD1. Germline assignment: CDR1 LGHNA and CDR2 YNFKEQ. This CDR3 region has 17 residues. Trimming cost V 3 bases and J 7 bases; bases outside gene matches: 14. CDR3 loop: CASSHPTGVGTRNEQFF. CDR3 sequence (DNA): TGTGCCAGCAGCCACCCGACAGGGGTGGGTACGAGGAATGAGCAGTTCTTC.

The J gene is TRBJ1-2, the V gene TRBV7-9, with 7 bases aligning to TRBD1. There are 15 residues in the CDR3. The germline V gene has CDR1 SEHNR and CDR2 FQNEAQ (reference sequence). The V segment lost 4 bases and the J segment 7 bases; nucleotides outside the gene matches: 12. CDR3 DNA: TGTGCCAGCAGCTCATCGAGACAGGGAGGGCTTGGCTACACCTTC. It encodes CASSSSRQGGLGYTF.

The CDR3, as DNA: TGTGCCAGCAGGGCGACCCCGCGAAACACTGAAGCTTTCTTT. Amino acid sequence: CASRATPRNTEAFF. V is TRBV6-4 and J is TRBJ1-1; no clear D. Trimming removed 6 bases at V and 2 bases at J, with 13 bases between. Germline CDR1 and CDR2: MRHNA and SNTAGT. The CDR3 has 14 residues.

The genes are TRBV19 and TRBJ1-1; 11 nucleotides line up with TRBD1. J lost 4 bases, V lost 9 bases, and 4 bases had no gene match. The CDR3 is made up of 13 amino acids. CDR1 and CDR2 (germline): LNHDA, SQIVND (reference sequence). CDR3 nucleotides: TGTGCCAGCCGGGACAGGGGGATCACTGAAGCTTTCTTT. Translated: CASRDRGITEAFF.

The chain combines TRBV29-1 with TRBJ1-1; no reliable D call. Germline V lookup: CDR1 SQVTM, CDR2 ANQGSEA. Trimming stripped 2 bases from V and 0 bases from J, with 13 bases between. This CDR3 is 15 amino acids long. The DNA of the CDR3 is TGCAGCGTTGAAAAATCGACAAACATGAACACTGAAGCTTTCTTT. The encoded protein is CSVEKSTNMNTEAFF. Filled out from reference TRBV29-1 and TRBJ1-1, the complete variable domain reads SAVISQKPSRDICQRGTSLTIQCQVDSQVTMMFWYRQQPGQSLTLIATANQGSEATYESGFVIDKFPISRPNLTFSTLTVSNMSPEDSSIYLCSVEKSTNMNTEAFFGQGTRLTVV.

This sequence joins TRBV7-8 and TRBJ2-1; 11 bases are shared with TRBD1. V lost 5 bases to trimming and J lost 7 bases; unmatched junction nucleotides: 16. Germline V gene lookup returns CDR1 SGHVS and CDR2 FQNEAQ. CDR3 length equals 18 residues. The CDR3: CASSVGTGGNQRSNEQFF. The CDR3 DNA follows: TGTGCCAGCAGCGTCGGGACAGGGGGTAACCAACGATCAAATGAGCAGTTCTTC.

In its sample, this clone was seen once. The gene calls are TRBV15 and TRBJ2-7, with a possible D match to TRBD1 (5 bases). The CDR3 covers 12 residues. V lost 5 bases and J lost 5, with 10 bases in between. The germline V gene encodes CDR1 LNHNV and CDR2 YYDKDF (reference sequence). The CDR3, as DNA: TGTGCCACCAGCGGCCAGGGCCACGAGCAGTACTTC. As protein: CATSGQGHEQYF.

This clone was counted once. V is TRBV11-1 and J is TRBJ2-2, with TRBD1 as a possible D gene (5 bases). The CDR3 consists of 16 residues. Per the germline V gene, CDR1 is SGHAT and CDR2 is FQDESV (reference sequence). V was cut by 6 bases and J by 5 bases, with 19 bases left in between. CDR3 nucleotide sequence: TGTGCCAGCAGACCTACAGGACCCTCCCGGACCGGGGAGCTGTTTTTT. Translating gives CASRPTGPSRTGELFF.

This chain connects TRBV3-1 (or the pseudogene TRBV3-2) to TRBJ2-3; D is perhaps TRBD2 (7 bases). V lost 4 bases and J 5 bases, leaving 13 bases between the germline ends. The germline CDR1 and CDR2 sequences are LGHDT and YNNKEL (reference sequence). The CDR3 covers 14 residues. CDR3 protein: CASSPEGGGDTQYF. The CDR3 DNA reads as TGTGCCAGCAGCCCCGAAGGGGGGGGAGATACGCAGTATTTT.

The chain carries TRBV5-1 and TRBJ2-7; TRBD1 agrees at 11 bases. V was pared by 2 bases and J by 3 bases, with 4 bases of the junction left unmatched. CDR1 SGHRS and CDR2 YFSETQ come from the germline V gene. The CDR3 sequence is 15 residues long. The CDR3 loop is CASSFGQGAVYEQYF. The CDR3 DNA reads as TGCGCCAGCAGCTTCGGACAGGGGGCGGTCTACGAGCAGTACTTC.

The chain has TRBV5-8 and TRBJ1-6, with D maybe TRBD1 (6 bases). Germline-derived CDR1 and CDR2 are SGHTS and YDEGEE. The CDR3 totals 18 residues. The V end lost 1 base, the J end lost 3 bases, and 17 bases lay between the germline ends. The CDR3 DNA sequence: TGTGCCAGCAGCTTGACCAATACTGGCAGGGGCTATAATTCACCCCTCCACTTT. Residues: CASSLTNTGRGYNSPLHF. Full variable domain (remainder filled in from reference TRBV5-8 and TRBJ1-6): EAGVTQSPTHLIKTRGQQATLRCSPISGHTSVYWYQQALGLGLQFLLWYDEGEERNRGNFPPRFSGRQFPNYSSELNVNALELEDSALYLCASSLTNTGRGYNSPLHFGNGTRLTVT.

The CDR3 reads CASGGEQGAYQPQHF. Here the CDR3 DNA reads TGTGCCAGCGGGGGGGAACAGGGGGCCTATCAGCCCCAGCATTTT. The gene calls are TRBV7-2 and TRBJ1-5; 9 nucleotides match TRBD1. The V gene end was trimmed by 8 bases and the J gene end by 5 bases; junction bases not matched to a gene: 10. CDR1 and CDR2 from the germline V gene are SGHTA and FQGNSA. CDR3 length: 15 amino acids.

The CDR3 nucleotides are TGCGCCAGCAGCTTGGTGCAGGGAACCACTGAAGCTTTCTTT. Translation gives CASSLVQGTTEAFF. The gene calls are TRBV5-1 and TRBJ1-1, with D perhaps matching TRBD1 (5 bases). The V gene's germline CDR1 is SGHRS and CDR2 YFSETQ. Between the trimmed V and J ends, which lost 0 bases and 4 bases, there was a span of 10 bases. This CDR3 is built from 14 residues.

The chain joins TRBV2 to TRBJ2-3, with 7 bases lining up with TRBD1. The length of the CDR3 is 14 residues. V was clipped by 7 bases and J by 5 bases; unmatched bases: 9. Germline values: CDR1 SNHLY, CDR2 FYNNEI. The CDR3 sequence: CASKRGPLKDTQYF. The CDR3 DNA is TGTGCCAGCAAAAGGGGGCCCCTGAAAGATACGCAGTATTTT.

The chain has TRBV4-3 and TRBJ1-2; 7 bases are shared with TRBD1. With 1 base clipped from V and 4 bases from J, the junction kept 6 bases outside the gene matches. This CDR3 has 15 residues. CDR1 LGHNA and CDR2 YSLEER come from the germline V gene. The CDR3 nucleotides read TGCGCCAGCAGCCAAGGACAGGGTTTCGGCTATGGCTACACCTTC. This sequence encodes CASSQGQGFGYGYTF.